This is a list of T cell receptor beta chains from one sample in a study of cytomegalovirus exposure and HLA in healthy donors. Here immunoSEQ multiplex PCR was the method, and the copy in TCRdb shows in-frame clones only, minus some. The sample lists roughly 110,000 clones, approximately 80% occurring once. Sequencing used PBMCs. These receptors all come from a man in his forties in good health and CMV-seropositive. The CDR3 runs from the conserved cysteine through the conserved F or W. D genes are given only for firm matches. Clone size is given for some rows only: seen once, a few or many times, or a class if the clone is expanded.

CDR3nt | CDR3aa | d_gene | abundance | j_gene | v_gene
TGCGCCAGCCGGCGCCGGACAGGCAAGAGCTCTGGAAACACCATATATTTT | CASRRRTGKSSGNTIYF | TRBD1 | NA | TRBJ1-3 | TRBV10-1
TGCGCCAGCAGGAGGACAGGGGACTCCTACGAGCAGTACTTC | CASRRTGDSYEQYF | TRBD1 | NA | TRBJ2-7 | TRBV5-1
TGTGCCAGCAGTTTAGGACTTAACCAAGGCAATCAGCCCCAGCATTTT | CASSLGLNQGNQPQHF | NA | few | TRBJ1-5 | TRBV2
TGTGCCAGCAGCCGAGCTGGGCCGCTATCCTACTTC | CASSRAGPLSYF | NA | few | TRBJ2-5 | TRBV7-2
TGTGCCAGCAGCCCCAATGCACTAGAAGTGACTTACAATGAGCAGTTCTTC | CASSPNALEVTYNEQFF | NA | few | TRBJ2-1 | TRBV9
TGTGCCAGCAGTCACGGGACAGACTATGGCTACACCTTC | CASSHGTDYGYTF | TRBD1 | medium-sized | TRBJ1-2 | TRBV27
TGTGCCAGCAGCTTAGTCATCAGGAACTATGGCTACACCTTC | CASSLVIRNYGYTF | NA | NA | TRBJ1-2 | TRBV7-9
TGTGCCAGCTCACCGGACAGGGAACGGCCTGAGCAGTTCTTC | CASSPDRERPEQFF | TRBD1 | NA | TRBJ2-1 | TRBV18
TGTGCCTGGAGTTCACAGGGGAATCAGCCCCAGCATTTT | CAWSSQGNQPQHF | TRBD1 | NA | TRBJ1-5 | TRBV30
TGTGCCAGCACCGGGACAGGTCCCCAGCATTTT | CASTGTGPQHF | TRBD1 | NA | TRBJ1-5 | TRBV5-5
TGTGCCAGCGAACCAGACAGGGACCACGAGCAGTGCTTC | CASEPDRDHEQCF | NA | NA | TRBJ2-7 | TRBV21-1
TGTGCCAGCAGCTTGAGGGTGCGCCCCCCCGGGGAGCTGTTTTTT | CASSLRVRPPGELFF | NA | once | TRBJ2-2 | TRBV13
TGCGCCAGCAGAAGGATAGCGGGGGAGTGGGATACGCAGTATTTT | CASRRIAGEWDTQYF | TRBD2 | NA | TRBJ2-3 | TRBV5-1
TGTGCCAGCAGTGGGGACAGTTTCAAGGAGGAGACCCAGTACTTC | CASSGDSFKEETQYF | TRBD1 | NA | TRBJ2-5 | TRBV2
TGTGCCAGTAAAATCTCGTGGAGTATGAACTACGAGCAGTACTTC | CASKISWSMNYEQYF | NA | NA | TRBJ2-7 | TRBV19
TGTGCCAGCAGTGAAGGGCAGACAGGGCACGAGCAGTACTTC | CASSEGQTGHEQYF | TRBD1 | NA | TRBJ2-7 | TRBV6-1
TGTGCCAGCAGTGACAGCGGGGGGACCTACAATGAGCAGTTCTTC | CASSDSGGTYNEQFF | TRBD2 | NA | TRBJ2-1 | TRBV9
TGCGCCAGCAGCCCTCAGACAGGGCGAAACTATGGCTACACCTTC | CASSPQTGRNYGYTF | TRBD1 | NA | TRBJ1-2 | TRBV4-1
TGTGCCAGCAGCCCTCGACAGGGATCGAGCCCTGAAGCTTTCTTT | CASSPRQGSSPEAFF | TRBD1 | NA | TRBJ1-1 | TRBV11-2
TGCAGCGCTGACAGGGCAGAAGATACGCAGTATTTT | CSADRAEDTQYF | TRBD1 | few | TRBJ2-3 | TRBV29-1
TGTGCCAGCAGTTCATACAGGGGACTCTCCTACGAGCAGTACTTC | CASSSYRGLSYEQYF | NA | NA | TRBJ2-7 | TRBV27
TGCGCCAGCAGCCAAGGACAAGCCAGGGTTAGCGAGCAGTACTTC | CASSQGQARVSEQYF | NA | NA | TRBJ2-7 | TRBV4-3
TGTGCCAGCAGTTTAGGGCACCCGAACACTGAAGCTTTCTTT | CASSLGHPNTEAFF | NA | NA | TRBJ1-1 | TRBV28
TGTGCCAGCAGCGTAGGGTCGAGGGTACCAGATACGCAGTATTTT | CASSVGSRVPDTQYF | NA | NA | TRBJ2-3 | TRBV9
TGTGCCAGCAGGCGGACACCACGTAATGAAAAACTGTTTTTT | CASRRTPRNEKLFF | NA | NA | TRBJ1-4 | TRBV28
TGTGCCAGTGACGAGACAGGGGCCGGATCCTACGAGCAGTACTTC | CASDETGAGSYEQYF | TRBD1 | NA | TRBJ2-7 | TRBV28
TGTGCCAGCAGCGGCCGACAGGGACTAGATACGCAGTATTTT | CASSGRQGLDTQYF | NA | NA | TRBJ2-3 | TRBV7-9
TGTGCCACTAGGATATATCGACAGGGCGTAAGCAATCAGCCCCAGCATTTT | CATRIYRQGVSNQPQHF | TRBD1 | NA | TRBJ1-5 | TRBV19
TGTGCCAGCAGTTACTCGATGCCAGGGCCCTACGAGCAGTACTTC | CASSYSMPGPYEQYF | NA | NA | TRBJ2-7 | TRBV6-5
TGCGCCAGCACGGGACAGCAAGGGTCTGGGGCCAACGTCCTGACTTTC | CASTGQQGSGANVLTF | TRBD1 | NA | TRBJ2-6 | TRBV5-1
TGTGCCAGCAGCTCCAACTTCGGGGAGCTGTTTTTT | CASSSNFGELFF | NA | NA | TRBJ2-2 | TRBV7-3
TGTGCCAGCAGCTTGGGACAGGGATTTGGGGAGACCCAGTACTTC | CASSLGQGFGETQYF | TRBD1 | NA | TRBJ2-5 | TRBV5-6
TGCGCCAGCAGCCAAGATCGACAGGGGGTCTATGGCTACACCTTC | CASSQDRQGVYGYTF | TRBD1 | few | TRBJ1-2 | TRBV4-1
TGTGCCAGCAGCTCAGGGTTTGGCTACACCTTC | CASSSGFGYTF | NA | NA | TRBJ1-2 | TRBV7-2
TGTGCCAGCAGTTTCGGGGGGTTTCAGCCCCAGCATTTT | CASSFGGFQPQHF | NA | NA | TRBJ1-5 | TRBV28
TGCGGCGTCCTCAGTGTTACAACTAATGAAAAACTGTTTTTT | CGVLSVTTNEKLFF | NA | NA | TRBJ1-4 | TRBV29-1
TGTGCCAGCAGTTTGTCGGGGGGCCCTAATGAAAAACTGTTTTTT | CASSLSGGPNEKLFF | NA | NA | TRBJ1-4 | TRBV28
TGCGCCAGCAGCTCCGGGACAGGGCGGACTTTGGAGACCCAGTACTTC | CASSSGTGRTLETQYF | TRBD1 | NA | TRBJ2-5 | TRBV4-3
TGTGCCAGCAGCGTCCAAAACGGGATCCCGGGGGATACGCAGTATTTT | CASSVQNGIPGDTQYF | NA | NA | TRBJ2-3 | TRBV9
TGTGCCAGCAGCGGGGGGGACTACCCACTCCAAGAGACCCAGTACTTC | CASSGGDYPLQETQYF | TRBD2 | once | TRBJ2-5 | TRBV5-4
TGTGCCAGTAGCATCCGGACAGGGAACTATGGCTACACCTTC | CASSIRTGNYGYTF | TRBD1 | NA | TRBJ1-2 | TRBV19
TGTGCCAGCAGTTTCCTCGACAGGGGTTGGCAGCCCCAGCATTTT | CASSFLDRGWQPQHF | TRBD1 | once | TRBJ1-5 | TRBV28
TGTGCCAGCAGCTTACTAGGGGCCGATCAGCCCCAGCATTTT | CASSLLGADQPQHF | NA | once | TRBJ1-5 | TRBV7-2
TGTGCCAGCCGGGACAGCCTACAAGAGACCCAGTACTTC | CASRDSLQETQYF | TRBD1 | NA | TRBJ2-5 | TRBV18
TGTGCCAGCAGTGAAGGTTTAGCGGGGGGACCCCAAGAGACCCAGTACTTC | CASSEGLAGGPQETQYF | TRBD2 | NA | TRBJ2-5 | TRBV2
TGCGCCAGCAGGCGACGACAGGGCGCGGGACTGGGCTCCTACGAGCAGTACTTC | CASRRRQGAGLGSYEQYF | NA | NA | TRBJ2-7 | TRBV5-1
TGTGCCAGCAGCCAAGACCTACAGGGGGAGGAGTACCCAGAAGGCTACACCTTC | CASSQDLQGEEYPEGYTF | TRBD1 | NA | TRBJ1-2 | TRBV14
TGTGCCAGCAGCTTAGTGACTTATGAGGCTAATGAGCAGTTCTTC | CASSLVTYEANEQFF | NA | NA | TRBJ2-1 | TRBV7-9
TGTGCCAGCAGTTCCCGTCTAGCGGGGGGGGATACGCAGTATTTT | CASSSRLAGGDTQYF | TRBD2 | once | TRBJ2-3 | TRBV7-2
TGTGCCAGCAGTGTCGAACAAGCGGACACTGAAGCTTTCTTT | CASSVEQADTEAFF | NA | NA | TRBJ1-1 | TRBV2
TGTGCCAGCAGTGGGACAGTCTACCAAGAGACCCAGTACTTC | CASSGTVYQETQYF | NA | NA | TRBJ2-5 | TRBV2
TGTGCCAGCAGTGACTCAGGGGGCACAGATACGCAGTATTTT | CASSDSGGTDTQYF | NA | few | TRBJ2-3 | TRBV6-1
TGTGCCAGCAGTTACTCGACTGGGGGAGGCACTGAAGCTTTCTTT | CASSYSTGGGTEAFF | NA | NA | TRBJ1-1 | TRBV6-5
TGTGCCAGTAGTACGGGACAGGGTTCGGGATATAGCAATCAGCCCCAGCATTTT | CASSTGQGSGYSNQPQHF | TRBD1 | once | TRBJ1-5 | TRBV19
TGCGCCAGCAGCCAAGTCGCCGTCGCACAGGGGGCGCGGGGCTACACCTTC | CASSQVAVAQGARGYTF | TRBD1 | few | TRBJ1-2 | TRBV4-3
TGCGCCAGCAGCCTACAGGGGGCTAACCAAGAGACCCAGTACTTC | CASSLQGANQETQYF | TRBD1 | NA | TRBJ2-5 | TRBV5-1
TGTGCCAGCAGAAGACAGGGGGGCCCAGTTCAAGAGACCCAGTACTTC | CASRRQGGPVQETQYF | TRBD1 | NA | TRBJ2-5 | TRBV2
TGTGCCAGCTCACCACTACAGGGGAAGAACACTGAAGCTTTCTTT | CASSPLQGKNTEAFF | TRBD1 | NA | TRBJ1-1 | TRBV18
TGTGCCAGCAGGCTGACAGGGGGGATGAACACTGAAGCTTTCTTT | CASRLTGGMNTEAFF | TRBD1 | once | TRBJ1-1 | TRBV7-2
TGTGCCAGCAGCTCCAGCGGGGGGGCCGGTGAGCAGTACTTC | CASSSSGGAGEQYF | TRBD2 | NA | TRBJ2-7 | TRBV7-2